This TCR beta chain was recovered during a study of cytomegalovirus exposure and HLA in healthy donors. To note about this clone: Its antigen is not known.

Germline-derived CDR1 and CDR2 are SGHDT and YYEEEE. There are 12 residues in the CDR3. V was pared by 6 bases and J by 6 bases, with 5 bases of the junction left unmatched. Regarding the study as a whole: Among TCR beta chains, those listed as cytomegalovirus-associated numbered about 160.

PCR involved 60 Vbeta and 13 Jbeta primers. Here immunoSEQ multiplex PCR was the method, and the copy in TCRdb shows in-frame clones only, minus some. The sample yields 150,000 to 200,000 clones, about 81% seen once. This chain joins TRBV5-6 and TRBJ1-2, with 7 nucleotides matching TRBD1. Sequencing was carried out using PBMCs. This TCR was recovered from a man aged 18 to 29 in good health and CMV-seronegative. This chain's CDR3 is CASTKTGNGYTF. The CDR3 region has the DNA TGTGCCAGCACCAAGACAGGGAATGGCTACACCTTC.